The 28 T cell receptor beta chains listed next were all sequenced from one sample in a study of blood T cell repertoires in COVID-19. TCRdb's table, derived via immunoSEQ multiplex PCR, lists solely in-frame clones and lacks some. The sample lists some 100,000 clones; around 90% were seen once. The specimen was peripheral blood. These receptors were collected from a human donor with active COVID-19. The donor label of this sample is uncertain.

The V gene is TRBV13, the J gene TRBJ2-7; TRBD1 aligns across 7 bases. The CDR3 length is 16 residues. V lost 0 bases to trimming and J lost 0 bases; unmatched junction nucleotides: 5. CDR1 PRHDT and CDR2 FYEKMQ come from the germline V gene (reference sequence). The CDR3 here is CASSLGGTAYSYEQYF. CDR3 bases: TGTGCCAGCAGCTTAGGGGGGACAGCCTACTCCTACGAGCAGTACTTC. Supplemented by reference TRBV13 and TRBJ2-7, the full variable domain reads AAGVIQSPRHLIKEKRETATLKCYPIPRHDTVYWYQQGPGQDPQFLISFYEKMQSDKGSIPDRFSAQQFSDYHSELNMSSLELGDSALYFCASSLGGTAYSYEQYFGPGTRLTVT.

In this sample, this clone turned up once. The genes are TRBV7-9 and TRBJ2-1, with 8 bases that match TRBD1. The CDR3 is 13 amino acids. Germline V gene lookup returns CDR1 SEHNR and CDR2 FQNEAQ (reference sequence). V trimming: 6 bases; J trimming: 7 bases; junction bases outside the gene matches: 5. The CDR3 is CASRQGAINEQFF. The CDR3 DNA reads as TGTGCCAGCAGGCAGGGGGCGATTAATGAGCAGTTCTTC.

This clone has a handful of counts. The chain combines TRBV19 with TRBJ2-3; 7 positions agree with TRBD2. The CDR3 spans 14 residues. Germline lookup yields CDR1 LNHDA and CDR2 SQIVND (reference sequence). Trimming removed 2 bases from V and 4 bases from J; junction bases left unmatched: 3. Here the CDR3 reads CASSITSGADTQYF. CDR3 sequence (DNA): TGTGCCAGTAGTATAACCAGCGGGGCAGATACGCAGTATTTT. The full variable domain, completed using reference TRBV19 and TRBJ2-3, is DGGITQSPKYLFRKEGQNVTLSCEQNLNHDAMYWYRQDPGQGLRLIYYSQIVNDFQKGDIAEGYSVSREKKESFPLTVTSAQKNPTAFYLCASSITSGADTQYFGPGTRLTVL.

CDR3 amino acids: CASSLETGRHTEAFF. DNA of the CDR3: TGCGCCAGCAGCTTGGAAACAGGGCGGCACACTGAAGCTTTCTTT. The chain links TRBV5-1 to TRBJ1-1, with a possible D match to TRBD1 (6 bases). V was cut by 0 bases and J by 3 bases, with 12 bases left in between. CDR3 length: 15 residues. CDR1 is SGHRS and CDR2 is YFSETQ in the germline V gene.

The chain joins TRBV7-9 to TRBJ1-2; the D is unclear. In germline, CDR1 is SEHNR, CDR2 FQNEAQ (reference sequence). V was clipped by 5 bases and J by 7 bases, with 23 bases between them. CDR3 length: 16 amino acids. The CDR3 DNA follows: TGTGCCAGCAGCCCACCCCCCGCGTTAGCGCGCAGTGGCTACACCTTC. This codes for CASSPPPALARSGYTF.

This chain links TRBV5-1 with TRBJ2-3; 10 bases are shared with TRBD2. Germline V gene sequence: CDR1 SGHRS, CDR2 YFSETQ. J was trimmed by 1 base and V by 0 bases; bases with no gene match: 2. The CDR3 extends over 16 amino acids. Written as DNA, the CDR3 is TGCGCCAGCAGCTTGGTCCTAGCGGGGGGCACAGATACGCAGTATTTT. It specifies CASSLVLAGGTDTQYF.

The chain couples TRBV6-5 to TRBJ1-2, with a weak D call TRBD1 (6 bases). CDR1 is MNHEY and CDR2 is SVGAGI in the germline V gene. Trimming removed 2 bases at V and 4 bases at J, with 17 bases between. This CDR3 contains 16 residues. The CDR3 bases are TGTGCCAGCAGTTACATTAGGGGGATTCGTCCCTATGGCTACACCTTC. This translates into CASSYIRGIRPYGYTF.

V and J are TRBV5-6 and TRBJ1-2, with TRBD1 identical over 10 bases. The length of the CDR3 is 14 residues. CDR1 is SGHDT, CDR2 YYEEEE, per germline. V shed 6 bases, J shed 4 bases, and the junction held 6 bases outside the gene matches. CDR3 sequence: CASTRRDRGYGYTF. In nucleotides, the CDR3 is TGTGCCAGCACCCGGAGGGACAGGGGCTATGGCTACACCTTC.

The V gene is TRBV6-5, the J gene TRBJ1-1; 7 nucleotides align to TRBD1. Germline V gene sequence: CDR1 MNHEY, CDR2 SVGAGI. The CDR3 consists of 15 residues. V trimming: 5 bases; J trimming: 4 bases; junction bases outside the gene matches: 10. The CDR3 DNA reads as TGTGCCAGCAGTACCGCCACAGGGGCAAGCACTGAAGCTTTCTTT. Translated: CASSTATGASTEAFF.

V gene TRBV19 combines with J gene TRBJ1-6; 8 bases match TRBD1. Trimming took 3 bases from V and 6 from J; bases not matched to a gene: 7. The germline V gene has CDR1 LNHDA and CDR2 SQIVND (reference sequence). The CDR3 runs 16 residues. The CDR3 DNA is TGTGCCAGTAGTATGATCGACAGGGGCTTTAATTCACCCCTCCACTTT. Its translation: CASSMIDRGFNSPLHF.

The chain has TRBV12-2 and TRBJ2-7; TRBD2, the table's D call, lacks a check against the DNA. TRBV12-2 is a pseudogene locus. This CDR3 has 17 amino acids. CDR3 sequence reads: CASRLVGLAGGLYEQYF. CDR3 nucleotide sequence: TGTGCAAGTCGCTTAGTGGGACTAGCGGGGGGGCTATACGAGCAGTACTTC.

The chain has TRBV15 and TRBJ2-7; 10 positions match TRBD2. Germline loops: CDR1 LNHNV, CDR2 YYDKDF (reference sequence). V was clipped by 1 base and J by 4 bases; unmatched bases: 10. The CDR3 consists of 17 residues. The CDR3 coding sequence is TGTGCCACCAGCAGAGGCCCTGGAGCGGGGGGGCAATACGAGCAGTACTTC. Encoded protein: CATSRGPGAGGQYEQYF.

This chain links TRBV5-1 with TRBJ1-5, with no clear D. CDR1 is SGHRS, CDR2 YFSETQ, per germline. Between the trimmed V and J ends, which lost 0 bases and 2 bases, there was a span of 12 bases. This CDR3 has 16 amino acids. The DNA for the CDR3 is TGCGCCAGCAGCTTGGACGGGAGTGGGGGCAATCAGCCCCAGCATTTT. Translating it yields CASSLDGSGGNQPQHF. Filled out from reference TRBV5-1 and TRBJ1-5, the complete variable domain reads KAGVTQTPRYLIKTRGQQVTLSCSPISGHRSVSWYQQTPGQGLQFLFEYFSETQRNKGNFPGRFSGRQFSNSRSEMNVSTLELGDSALYLCASSLDGSGGNQPQHFGDGTRLSIL.

The chain has TRBV9 and TRBJ2-1, with D possibly being TRBD1 (6 bases). The germline gives CDR1 SGDLS, CDR2 YYNGEE. CDR3 length: 14 residues. With 3 bases removed from V and 5 bases from J, the gap between germline ends came to 12 bases. The CDR3 bases are TGTGCCAGCAGCGCCCGGGACACGGACAATGAGCAGTTCTTC. Its protein product is CASSARDTDNEQFF.

This clone showed up just once. This chain uses TRBV19 with TRBJ2-7; TRBD2 might be the D (5 bases). This CDR3 spans 15 amino acids. Germline CDR1 LNHDA, CDR2 SQIVND (reference sequence). Trimming removed 3 bases from V and 0 bases from J, with 12 bases in between. The CDR3 nucleotides are TGTGCCAGTAGTATCGGGCGGGTTCCCTCCTACGAGCAGTACTTC. It codes for CASSIGRVPSYEQYF.

CDR3 bases: TGTGCCAGCAGTTTTCGAGGGCCTAGCAATCAGCCCCAGCATTTT. The encoded protein is CASSFRGPSNQPQHF. V and J are TRBV28 and TRBJ1-5; D ambiguous. Trimming pared 3 bases from V and 0 bases from J, leaving 9 bases between. CDR3 length: 15 residues. The germline CDR1 and CDR2 sequences are MDHEN and SYDVKM.

The chain combines TRBV6-5 with TRBJ2-3; the D gene is possibly TRBD1 (6 bases). The germline CDR1 and CDR2 sequences are MNHEY and SVGAGI. V was trimmed by 2 bases and J by 3 bases, leaving 9 bases between them. This CDR3 comprises 14 residues. CDR3 nucleotides: TGTGCCAGCAGTTACGACAGGCGGACAGATACGCAGTATTTT. Protein product: CASSYDRRTDTQYF.

The chain is built from TRBV7-9 and TRBJ1-1; 8 positions match TRBD1. J gave up 4 bases and V 2 bases, and 3 bases lay outside the gene matches. This CDR3 region has 14 residues. Germline CDR1 is SEHNR and CDR2 is FQNEAQ (reference sequence). CDR3 sequence reads: CASSLQGAGTEAFF. In DNA form, the CDR3 reads TGTGCCAGCAGCTTACAGGGGGCTGGCACTGAAGCTTTCTTT.

This chain connects TRBV19 to TRBJ2-3; 11 bases agree with TRBD2. V lost 4 bases and J lost 1; bases outside the gene matches: 4. CDR1 and CDR2 (germline): LNHDA, SQIVND (reference sequence). CDR3 length equals 16 residues. Here the CDR3 reads CASSNIAGGGTDTQYF. CDR3 nucleotides: TGTGCCAGTAGTAATATAGCGGGGGGGGGCACAGATACGCAGTATTTT. Complete variable domain (other parts from reference TRBV19 and TRBJ2-3): DGGITQSPKYLFRKEGQNVTLSCEQNLNHDAMYWYRQDPGQGLRLIYYSQIVNDFQKGDIAEGYSVSREKKESFPLTVTSAQKNPTAFYLCASSNIAGGGTDTQYFGPGTRLTVL.

The CDR3 coding sequence is TGCGCCAGCAGCTTAGACACTAGCGCACAAGAGACCCAGTACTTC. Its protein is CASSLDTSAQETQYF. This sequence joins TRBV5-1 and TRBJ2-5, with 7 bases identical to TRBD2. The CDR3 consists of 15 residues. The ends lost 2 bases at V and 2 bases at J; junction bases unmatched: 6. Per germline, CDR1 SGHRS and CDR2 YFSETQ. The complete variable domain, with remaining parts taken from reference TRBV5-1 and TRBJ2-5, reads KAGVTQTPRYLIKTRGQQVTLSCSPISGHRSVSWYQQTPGQGLQFLFEYFSETQRNKGNFPGRFSGRQFSNSRSEMNVSTLELGDSALYLCASSLDTSAQETQYFGPGTRLLVL.

The rearrangement links TRBV24-1 to TRBJ1-2; D perhaps matches TRBD1 (6 bases). Looked up from germline, CDR1 is KGHDR and CDR2 is SFDVKD. The CDR3 loop spans 12 amino acids. Trimming took off 4 bases at V and 9 bases at J, with 11 bases between the two ends. The CDR3 loop is CATSEWDTSYTF. The CDR3 nucleotides are TGTGCCACCAGTGAATGGGACACTAGCTACACCTTC.

The chain carries TRBV7-3 and TRBJ2-2; 8 bases are shared with TRBD2. J was trimmed by 2 bases and V by 10 bases; bases with no gene match: 6. CDR3 size: 14 residues. Germline values: CDR1 SGHTA, CDR2 FQGTGA. The CDR3 sequence is CATQAGVNTGELFF. In DNA form, the CDR3 reads TGTGCCACCCAAGCGGGGGTAAACACCGGGGAGCTGTTTTTT.

CDR3 in DNA: TGCGCCAGCAGCCTGACAGGGGGCCCTCCCTACGAGCAGTACTTC. Amino acid sequence: CASSLTGGPPYEQYF. This chain connects TRBV5-1 to TRBJ2-7; 10 bases map to TRBD1. The length of the CDR3 is 15 residues. Germline V gene sequence: CDR1 SGHRS, CDR2 YFSETQ. The V gene end was trimmed by 4 bases and the J gene end by 2 bases; junction bases not matched to a gene: 6. The full variable domain, with the rest looked up from reference TRBV5-1 and TRBJ2-7, is KAGVTQTPRYLIKTRGQQVTLSCSPISGHRSVSWYQQTPGQGLQFLFEYFSETQRNKGNFPGRFSGRQFSNSRSEMNVSTLELGDSALYLCASSLTGGPPYEQYFGPGTRLTVT.

The CDR3 here is CASSLGRSYGYTF. CDR3 bases: TGTGCCAGCAGTTTGGGCAGGTCTTATGGCTACACCTTC. V gene TRBV27 combines with J gene TRBJ1-2; D remains unclear. CDR3 size: 13 residues. Trimming cost V 3 bases and J 5 bases, with 10 bases left between them. Germline-derived CDR1 and CDR2 are MNHEY and SMNVEV (reference sequence).

This clone was seen a few times. J is TRBJ2-6 and V is TRBV11-3, with 7 bases identical to TRBD1. This CDR3 contains 17 residues. Trimming took 5 bases from V and 1 from J; bases not matched to a gene: 8. The V gene's germline CDR1 is SGHNT and CDR2 YENEEA. The CDR3 here is CASSRSYRGSGANVLTF. The CDR3 DNA reads TGTGCCAGCAGCCGCTCTTACAGGGGATCTGGGGCCAACGTCCTGACTTTC.

J is TRBJ2-1 and V is TRBV7-3; TRBD1 matches at 7 bases. The ends lost 4 bases at V and 5 bases at J; junction bases unmatched: 2. CDR3 length: 13 amino acids. CDR1 SGHTA and CDR2 FQGTGA come from the germline V gene. CDR3 DNA: TGTGCCAGCAGCTCCCAGGGGGACAATGAGCAGTTCTTC. This sequence encodes CASSSQGDNEQFF.

The count of this clone is one. V gene TRBV11-3 combines with J gene TRBJ2-5; 7 bases line up with TRBD1. In germline, CDR1 is SGHNT, CDR2 YENEEA. V shed 3 bases, J shed 1 base, and the junction held 5 bases outside the gene matches. CDR3 size: 15 residues. This chain's CDR3 is CASSLGRGFQETQYF. CDR3 in DNA: TGTGCCAGCAGCTTGGGCAGGGGGTTCCAAGAGACCCAGTACTTC. Complete variable domain (other parts from reference TRBV11-3 and TRBJ2-5): EAGVVQSPRYKIIEKKQPVAFWCNPISGHNTLYWYLQNLGQGPELLIRYENEEAVDDSQLPKDRFSAERLKGVDSTLKIQPAELGDSAVYLCASSLGRGFQETQYFGPGTRLLVL.

The V and J genes are TRBV27 and TRBJ1-5; 9 bases map to TRBD1. Germline CDR1 reads MNHEY; CDR2 reads SMNVEV (reference sequence). Germline trimming cut 5 bases from V and 4 bases from J; bases unmatched to any gene: 18. This CDR3 has 19 amino acids. The CDR3, as DNA: TGTGCCAGCAGTCCTACCTCCGGGACAGGGATCCTTAATAATCAGCCCCAGCATTTT. Residues: CASSPTSGTGILNNQPQHF.